Listed below are T cell receptor beta chains from one sample, sequenced in a study of cytotoxic CD8 clonotypes in ibrutinib-treated CLL. The assay was immunoSEQ multiplex PCR, and TCRdb's table has in-frame clones only and misses some. The table has 130,000 or so clones, approximately 77% seen once; the top ten hold roughly a quarter. Here the sequenced sample was PBMCs, taken after 12 months of ibrutinib treatment. The receptors originated from a human donor with chronic lymphocytic leukemia. CDR3s include the opening cysteine and the closing phenylalanine or tryptophan. D genes are given only for firm matches. Only some rows state a clone size, as once, few, many or a class for expanded clones.

d_gene | j_gene | v_gene | abundance | CDR3nt | CDR3aa
TRBD2 | TRBJ2-1 | TRBV7-2 | NA | TGTGCCAGCAGCCGCGTCAGGACTAGCGGGAGGGTCCCCTACAATGAGCAGTTCTTC | CASSRVRTSGRVPYNEQFF
TRBD1 | TRBJ2-7 | TRBV19 | NA | TGTGCCAGTAGTCCACAGGGGAGCTACGAGCAGTACTTC | CASSPQGSYEQYF
NA | TRBJ1-2 | TRBV7-2 | once | TGTGCCAGCAGCGGGCAGGGGTATGGCTACACCTTC | CASSGQGYGYTF
NA | TRBJ2-5 | TRBV28 | NA | TGTGCCAGCAGTCTAGGTTTGGGGCTTGAGACCCAGTACTTC | CASSLGLGLETQYF
TRBD1 | TRBJ2-7 | TRBV5-5 | NA | TGTGCCAGTAATCCCGGGACAGGGGGCGACGAGCAGTACTTC | CASNPGTGGDEQYF
TRBD2 | TRBJ2-7 | TRBV6-1 | NA | TGTGCCAGCATTAGCGGGAGGTGGATGTACTTC | CASISGRWMYF
TRBD2 | TRBJ2-7 | TRBV7-2 | NA | TGTGCCAGCAGCTTAGATAGCGGGAGGGCCACTGTAAACGAGCAGTACTTC | CASSLDSGRATVNEQYF
NA | TRBJ2-3 | TRBV21-1 | NA | TGTGCCAGCAGGAAGACTAGCGGGGCGACTAGCACAGATACGCAGTATTTT | CASRKTSGATSTDTQYF
NA | TRBJ2-7 | TRBV28 | NA | TGTGCCAGCAGAGGGCAGGTCCCCTACGAGCAGTACTTC | CASRGQVPYEQYF
NA | TRBJ1-1 | TRBV14 | NA | TGTGCCAGCAGCCAGGCGCTAAACACTGAAGCTTTCTTT | CASSQALNTEAFF
NA | TRBJ1-5 | TRBV28 | once | TGTGCCAGCAGTTTTGTCGGGATCAATCAGCCCCAGCATTTT | CASSFVGINQPQHF
NA | TRBJ2-7 | TRBV5-6 | NA | TGTGCCAGCAGCTCGTACCACGATCGTTACGAGCAGTACTTC | CASSSYHDRYEQYF
TRBD1 | TRBJ2-1 | TRBV7-2 | few | TGTGCCAGCAGCTTGACAGGGGGCTCGAGCTACAATGAGCAGTTCTTC | CASSLTGGSSYNEQFF
NA | TRBJ2-3 | TRBV5-1 | once | TGCGCCAGCAGCAGTGGACTAAGCGTCTTAATTGGGGATACGCAGTATTTT | CASSSGLSVLIGDTQYF
NA | TRBJ2-7 | TRBV14 | NA | TGTGCCAGCAGCCTTTCGGGGGACGAGCAGTACTTC | CASSLSGDEQYF
NA | TRBJ2-6 | TRBV6-5 | once | TGTGCCAGCAGTACCGACCGAGTCAGGGCCAACGTCCTGACTTTC | CASSTDRVRANVLTF
NA | TRBJ2-7 | TRBV7-9 | NA | TGTGCCAGCAGCTTAGCGCAGATATACGAGCAGTACTTC | CASSLAQIYEQYF
TRBD1 | TRBJ2-2 | TRBV5-1 | NA | TGCGCCAGCAGCTTACCGGGACAGGGGGCGAGCACCGGGGAGCTGTTTTTT | CASSLPGQGASTGELFF
TRBD2 | TRBJ2-1 | TRBV7-3 | once | TGTGCCAGCAGCCGACTAGCGGCCTCCTACAATGAGCAGTTCTTC | CASSRLAASYNEQFF
TRBD2 | TRBJ2-2 | TRBV9 | NA | TGTGCCAGCAGCGCTAGCGGGAGAGGGACCGGGGAGCTGTTTTTT | CASSASGRGTGELFF
TRBD2 | TRBJ2-3 | TRBV19 | few | TGTGCCAGTAGTATAGAAGGGACTACGAGGTATACGCAGTATTTT | CASSIEGTTRYTQYF
NA | TRBJ1-3 | TRBV10-3 | NA | TGTGCCATCAGTGGACAGATCCACTCTGGAAACACCATATATTTT | CAISGQIHSGNTIYF
NA | TRBJ2-1 | TRBV9 | NA | TGTGCCAGCAGCCACAGGGACTCGAGGAACCCGCTATACAATGAGCAGTTCTTC | CASSHRDSRNPLYNEQFF
NA | TRBJ2-6 | TRBV19 | NA | TGTGCCAGTAGGTATGGGGTAGCGGGGGCCAACGTCCTGACTTTC | CASRYGVAGANVLTF
NA | TRBJ1-5 | TRBV7-8 | NA | TGTGCCAGCAGCTTATACGTCGGGGATCAGCCCCAGCATTTT | CASSLYVGDQPQHF
NA | TRBJ2-7 | TRBV6-5 | NA | TGTGCCAGTGGGGGAACCATTTACGAGCAGTACTTC | CASGGTIYEQYF
TRBD1 | TRBJ1-2 | TRBV5-1 | NA | TGCGCCAGCAGCCTCACGTGGACAGGGGGTAACTATGGCTACACCTTC | CASSLTWTGGNYGYTF
NA | TRBJ2-1 | TRBV5-4 | NA | TGTGCCAGCAGCCGATCTCCGGGACTTAATAACAATGAGCAGTTCTTC | CASSRSPGLNNNEQFF
TRBD1 | TRBJ2-3 | TRBV9 | NA | TGTGCCAGCAGTGGGACAGGGACCACAGATACGCAGTATTTT | CASSGTGTTDTQYF
NA | TRBJ2-7 | TRBV28 | once | TGTGCCAGCAGTCACTCGTCTACCTACGAGCAGTACTTC | CASSHSSTYEQYF
NA | TRBJ2-7 | TRBV30 | once | TGTGCCTGGAGTGTCGGCGGGTCCTCCTACGAGCAGTACTTC | CAWSVGGSSYEQYF
TRBD1 | TRBJ2-7 | TRBV6-5 | NA | TGTGCCAGCAGCCGACAGGGGCCCTCATTGGACGAGCAGTACTTC | CASSRQGPSLDEQYF
TRBD2 | TRBJ2-1 | TRBV13 | NA | TGTGCCAGCAGCTCAAGACTAGCGGGGGGTTACAATGAGCAGTTCTTC | CASSSRLAGGYNEQFF
NA | TRBJ2-1 | TRBV7-7 | NA | TGTGCCAGCAGCTTAGGCCAGAACTATGAGCAGTTCTTC | CASSLGQNYEQFF
NA | TRBJ2-1 | TRBV13 | once | TGTGCCAGCAGCCTCAACCTCGGGCTAGCCCGTGTGGAGCAGTTCTTC | CASSLNLGLARVEQFF
NA | TRBJ2-5 | TRBV7-2 | NA | TGTGCCAGCAGCGGGAGCCCCCAAGGGGTATCAGGGACCCAGTACTTC | CASSGSPQGVSGTQYF
NA | TRBJ1-2 | TRBV2 | NA | TGTGCCAGCAGGGAAGACAGCACCTATGGCTACACCTTC | CASREDSTYGYTF
NA | TRBJ2-3 | TRBV27 | NA | TGTGCCAGCAGACCCGACAGGGACTCCACAGATACGCAGTATTTT | CASRPDRDSTDTQYF
NA | TRBJ2-7 | TRBV4-1 | NA | TGCGCCAGCAGCCAAGGAGGACACCAGGTATCAAGCTCCTACGAGCAGTACTTC | CASSQGGHQVSSSYEQYF
NA | TRBJ1-2 | TRBV6-5 | NA | TGTGCCAGCAGTTACGCCGGGACACCTTATGGCTACACCTTC | CASSYAGTPYGYTF
NA | TRBJ1-5 | TRBV28 | NA | TGTGCCACCACATCGGGGCGCTTTGAGGGGAATCAGCCCCAGCATTTT | CATTSGRFEGNQPQHF
NA | TRBJ1-2 | TRBV20-1 | NA | TGCAGTGCTAATGGCTACACCTTC | CSANGYTF
TRBD1 | TRBJ1-5 | TRBV19 | NA | TGTGCCAGTAGTACAGTGACAGGGCCCGCCGCGCTTTATAGCAATCAGCCCCAGCATTTT | CASSTVTGPAALYSNQPQHF
NA | TRBJ2-7 | TRBV7-9 | few | TGTGCCAGCAGCTCCCGTACTGCGCGGGACGAGCAGTACTTC | CASSSRTARDEQYF
NA | TRBJ1-4 | TRBV6-4 | NA | TGTGCCAGCAGTGACCCCCTAACAACAAGTGATGAAAAACTGTTTTTT | CASSDPLTTSDEKLFF
TRBD2 | TRBJ2-1 | TRBV19 | NA | TGTGCCAGTAGCCCCCTCGGACTAGCGGGAATTCAGTTCTTC | CASSPLGLAGIQFF
NA | TRBJ2-7 | TRBV4-2 | NA | TGTGCCAGCAGCCAAGTTCTGTCTTCTCGGACAGCCAACTACGAGCAGTACTTC | CASSQVLSSRTANYEQYF
NA | TRBJ2-1 | TRBV6-5 | NA | TGTGCCAGCAGTTACTCGAGGGCACCAATTATCAATGAGCAGTTCTTC | CASSYSRAPIINEQFF
NA | TRBJ1-1 | TRBV10-3 | NA | TGTGCCATCAGGCTGGAGGGGGGAACTGAAGCTTTCTTT | CAIRLEGGTEAFF
NA | TRBJ2-3 | TRBV9 | NA | TGTGCCAGCAGCCCAGGACTGGACCCCCCAGATACGCAGTATTTT | CASSPGLDPPDTQYF
TRBD1 | TRBJ2-5 | TRBV5-1 | NA | TGCGCCAGCAGCTTGGGGACAGGCTTCGTCCAAGAGACCCAGTACTTC | CASSLGTGFVQETQYF
TRBD1 | TRBJ1-2 | TRBV28 | NA | TGTGCCAGCACTCGGGACAGTAACTATGGCTACACCTTC | CASTRDSNYGYTF
NA | TRBJ2-5 | TRBV7-2 | NA | TGTGCCAGCAGCTTACTTCGCCAAGAGACCCAGTACTTC | CASSLLRQETQYF
NA | TRBJ1-5 | TRBV19 | few | TGTGCCAGTAACAGACAGGAAAATCAGCCCCAGCATTTT | CASNRQENQPQHF